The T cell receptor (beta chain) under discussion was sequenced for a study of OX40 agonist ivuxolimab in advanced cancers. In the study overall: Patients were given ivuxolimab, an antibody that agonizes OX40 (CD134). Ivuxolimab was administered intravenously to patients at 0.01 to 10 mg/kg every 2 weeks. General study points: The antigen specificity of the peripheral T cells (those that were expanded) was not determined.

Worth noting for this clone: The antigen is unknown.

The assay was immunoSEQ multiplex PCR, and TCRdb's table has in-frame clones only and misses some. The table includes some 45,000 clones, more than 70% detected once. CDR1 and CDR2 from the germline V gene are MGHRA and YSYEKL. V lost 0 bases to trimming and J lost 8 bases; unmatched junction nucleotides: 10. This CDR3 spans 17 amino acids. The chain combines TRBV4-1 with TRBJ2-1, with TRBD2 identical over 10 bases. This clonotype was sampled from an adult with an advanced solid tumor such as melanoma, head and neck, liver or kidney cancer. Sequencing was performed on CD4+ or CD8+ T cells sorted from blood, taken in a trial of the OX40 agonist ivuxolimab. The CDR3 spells CASSQEELAGTIDEQFF. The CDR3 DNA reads TGCGCCAGCAGCCAAGAGGAACTAGCGGGGACTATCGATGAGCAGTTCTTC.